The clone carrying this T cell receptor beta chain has only a few counts. Antigen unknown. It was 5'RACE with constant-segment primers that produced the TCR alpha and TCR beta cDNA libraries, which carried sample barcodes and UMIs. TCRdb fed the 5' RACE reads into MiXCR, producing one record per CDR3 protein. This sample carries 450,000 to 700,000 distinct CDR3 sequences, around 17% of them seen once, and the ten largest clones take 12%. These data are taken from a study of T-cell memory formation after mild COVID-19. Study at large: TCR clusters were largely donor specific.

Germline V gene sequence: CDR1 SGHRS, CDR2 YFSETQ. The CDR3 is made up of 13 amino acids. V lost 7 bases and J 3 bases, leaving 13 bases between the germline ends. Findings and limits, study-wide: Within pre-infection memory, some responding clones were found, suggesting cross-reactive memory joined. Balance between CD4 and CD8 was seen in clones contracting day 15 to 85, and a CD4+ lean was seen in later expanders.

The rearrangement uses TRBV5-1 and TRBJ1-2; TRBD1 might be the D (6 bases). The receptor was derived from an adult woman who had mild COVID-19 (a few samples of this study predate the infection). Cell type and time point are not known. The sample consisted of PBMCs or a T cell subset sorted from them (not recorded which). CDR3 region: CASQMTGDYGYTF. The DNA for the CDR3 is TGCGCCAGCCAGATGACAGGTGACTATGGCTACACCTTC.